A single sample gave rise to the 21 T cell receptor beta chains below, sequenced in a study of CD8+CD57+ T cells in acquired aplastic anemia. According to the study, genomic DNA was the template for TCR beta VDJ and CDR3 profiling. TCRdb itself ran the reads through MiXCR, one entry per CDR3 protein. The sample has around 400,000 distinct CDR3 sequences; around 72% are singletons. The sequencing sample was made of sorted CD4+, CD8+, or CD8+CD57+ T cells (not recorded which) from PBMCs. These receptors came from a human donor in good health, serving as a control.

The chain couples TRBV19 to TRBJ1-2; a possible D gene is TRBD1 (5 bases). V was cut by 3 bases and J by 5 bases, with 16 bases left in between. The length of the CDR3 is 15 residues. Germline loops: CDR1 LNHDA, CDR2 SQIVND (reference sequence). CDR3 DNA sequence: TGTGCCAGTAGTATCCCCGGGGGAGAACGATATGGCTACACCTTC. Protein product: CASSIPGGERYGYTF.

Turning to this clonotype: One end of the junction is discordant with germline, which a read error may explain. The genes are TRBV7-3 and TRBJ2-7; 11 nucleotides line up with TRBD1. CDR1 and CDR2 (germline): SGHTA, FQGTGA. The CDR3 totals 13 residues. The DNA of the CDR3 is TGTGCCAGCACTAGGACAGGGGGCTACGTGAAGTACTTT. Protein sequence: CASTRTGGYVKYF.

The chain links TRBV4-3 to TRBJ1-4; possible D gene TRBD1, 5 bases. Germline-derived CDR1 and CDR2 are LGHNA and YSLEER. Trimming left V 1 base short and J 6 bases short, with 24 bases between. The CDR3 is 19 residues long. CDR3 in DNA: TGCGCCAGCAGCCAAGGGCGGGGCGCCACCGCCAACGGGGATGAAAAACTGTTTTTT. Amino acids: CASSQGRGATANGDEKLFF.

This clonotype occurred many times. This chain joins TRBV15 and TRBJ1-1; D ambiguous. The CDR3 extends over 11 amino acids. Trimming removed 5 bases from V and 5 bases from J, with 6 bases in between. Germline CDR1 and CDR2: LNHNV and YYDKDF (reference sequence). CDR3 residues: CATSGYTEAFF. The CDR3, as DNA: TGTGCCACCAGCGGATATACTGAAGCTTTCTTT. Filled out from reference TRBV15 and TRBJ1-1, the complete variable domain reads DAMVIQNPRYQVTQFGKPVTLSCSQTLNHNVMYWYQQKSSQAPKLLFHYYDKDFNNEADTPDNFQSRRPNTSFCFLDIRSPGLGDTAMYLCATSGYTEAFFGQGTRLTVV.

This clonotype was seen only a few times. This rearrangement joins TRBV2 to TRBJ2-5; 9 bases agree with TRBD1. The CDR3 is 15 amino acids. The trim removed 2 bases at V and 4 bases at J, leaving 5 bases unmatched. Germline CDR1 SNHLY, CDR2 FYNNEI. The CDR3 sequence: CASSEIGQGIETQYF. The CDR3, as DNA: TGTGCCAGCAGTGAAATAGGACAGGGGATAGAGACCCAGTACTTC.

In regard to this clonotype: At one boundary the junction diverges from the germline segment, which might be a read error. The rearrangement uses TRBV7-2 and TRBJ2-7; 7 positions match TRBD1. The CDR3 contains 14 residues. CDR1 and CDR2 (germline): SGHTA, FQGNSA. In DNA, the CDR3 is TGTGCCAGCAGTAGACCACAGGGGCATAATTCACCCCTCTTC. It yields the protein CASSRPQGHNSPLF.

This clonotype has a handful of counts. The chain recombines TRBV5-1 with TRBJ2-3; the D gene is possibly TRBD1 (5 bases). Gene TRBJ1-5 matches the end of the DNA better, so the J call may be wrong. The CDR3 covers 17 residues. Germline CDR1 is SGHRS and CDR2 is YFSETQ. The CDR3 reads CASSFYSSGGLSNTQHF. The CDR3 bases are TGCGCCAGCAGCTTCTACTCTAGCGGGGGTTTGTCAAATACGCAGCATTTT.

The chain is built from TRBV13 and TRBJ1-2; maybe TRBD1 (5 bases). Trimming cost V 5 bases and J 4 bases, with 20 bases left between them. The germline CDR1 and CDR2 sequences are PRHDT and FYEKMQ (reference sequence). The CDR3 is 16 amino acids. CDR3 nucleotides: TGTGCCAGCAGCCAAGGGGCGGCAGGGCGAGCCTATGGCTACACCTTC. It specifies CASSQGAAGRAYGYTF.

V gene TRBV6-1 combines with J gene TRBJ1-2, with a tentative D call TRBD1 (6 bases). Germline values: CDR1 MNHNS, CDR2 SASEGT. With 6 bases removed from V and 12 bases from J, the gap between germline ends came to 14 bases. This CDR3 has 11 amino acids. The CDR3 DNA follows: TGTGCCAGCAGCCCCAGGGGTAGAAACACCTTC. Residues: CASSPRGRNTF.

The chain carries TRBV7-9 and TRBJ1-2; D is ambiguous. Per the germline V gene, CDR1 is SEHNR and CDR2 is FQNEAQ (reference sequence). Deletions cut 1 base from V and 5 bases from J, with 8 bases between. CDR3 size: 13 residues. DNA of the CDR3: TGTGCCAGCAGCTTAGACGCGACTTATGGCTACACCTTC. It codes for CASSLDATYGYTF.

Worth noting for this clonotype: Possible read error: a much larger clone is one base away. The gene calls are TRBV7-2 and TRBJ2-3; TRBD2 agrees at 8 bases. Germline V gene data show CDR1 as SGHTA and CDR2 as FQGNSA. This CDR3 has 17 residues. CDR3 protein: CASSLAIAGSGTDAQYF. The CDR3 DNA sequence: TGTGCCAGCAGCTTAGCGATAGCGGGGTCTGGCACAGATGCGCAGTATTTT.

The CDR3 DNA reads as TGTGCCAGCAGGGGAAGAGGACTGGGCTACACCTTC. Its protein is CASRGRGLGYTF. V is TRBV5-4 and J is TRBJ1-2; no reliable D call. CDR1 is SGHNT, CDR2 YYREEE, per germline (reference sequence). The CDR3 covers 12 residues. Trimming removed 5 bases at V and 8 bases at J, with 13 bases between.

This clonotype was seen repeatedly, ten times or more. The V and J genes are TRBV29-1 and TRBJ1-1; D is possibly TRBD1 (6 bases). This CDR3 has 13 residues. V lost 4 bases and J 7 bases, leaving 16 bases between the germline ends. CDR1 SQVTM and CDR2 ANQGSEA come from the germline V gene. CDR3 DNA: TGCAGCGTTGTAGGGCCCAGGGGCATTGAAGCTTTCTTT. It yields the protein CSVVGPRGIEAFF. The variable domain in full, completed from reference TRBV29-1 and TRBJ1-1, reads SAVISQKPSRDICQRGTSLTIQCQVDSQVTMMFWYRQQPGQSLTLIATANQGSEATYESGFVIDKFPISRPNLTFSTLTVSNMSPEDSSIYLCSVVGPRGIEAFFGQGTRLTVV.

The V and J genes are TRBV30 and TRBJ1-2; possible D gene TRBD1, 6 bases. The germline V and J ends were trimmed by 4 bases and 3 bases, with 12 bases remaining between them. This CDR3 is built from 13 residues. CDR1 and CDR2 (germline): GTSNPN, SVGIG (reference sequence). This CDR3 is CAWTEGGDYGYTF. The CDR3 coding sequence is TGTGCCTGGACCGAGGGGGGCGACTATGGCTACACCTTC.

This clonotype was counted many times. The chain is built from TRBV5-1 and TRBJ1-4; D may be TRBD1 (5 bases). CDR1 SGHRS and CDR2 YFSETQ come from the germline V gene. The CDR3 covers 15 residues. The V gene lost 2 bases and the J gene lost 3 bases, with 11 bases spanning the gap. The CDR3 sequence: CASSLRGAANEKLFF. CDR3 in DNA: TGCGCCAGCAGCTTACGAGGGGCGGCTAATGAAAAACTGTTTTTT.

This clonotype was seen only once. The V call is TRBV9, the J call TRBJ2-6; 10 bases fit TRBD2. This CDR3 has 17 amino acids. The germline V gene has CDR1 SGDLS and CDR2 YYNGEE. The junction had 6 bases not matched to a gene; V was cut back by 5 bases and J by 1 base. This chain's CDR3 is CASSLTSGVSGANVLTF. The CDR3 DNA reads as TGTGCCAGCAGTCTCACTAGCGGGGTGTCTGGGGCCAACGTCCTGACTTTC.

The chain recombines TRBV19 with TRBJ2-5; D is possibly TRBD1 or TRBD2 (6 bases each). Germline V CDR1 and CDR2: LNHDA, SQIVND (reference sequence). Trimming took 5 bases from V and 4 from J, leaving 20 bases between them. This CDR3 has 16 amino acids. CDR3 nucleotide sequence: TGTGCCAGTAGTTTCCGTAGGGGCGAGGGGGGAGAGACCCAGTACTTC. Translating gives CASSFRRGEGGETQYF.

The chain uses TRBV9 and TRBJ1-6, with D tentatively TRBD1 (5 bases). This CDR3 is 15 amino acids long. Per the germline V gene, CDR1 is SGDLS and CDR2 is YYNGEE. Trimming shortened V by 4 bases and J by 13 bases, and 21 bases separated the two germline ends. The CDR3 spells CASSLDSSRSYPLHF. The DNA for the CDR3 is TGTGCCAGCAGCCTAGACAGTTCTCGCTCCTATCCCCTCCACTTT.

This clonotype was detected once. The chain joins TRBV20-1 to TRBJ1-2; 7 positions match TRBD1. Germline lookup yields CDR1 DFQATT and CDR2 SNEGSKA (reference sequence). V shed 5 bases, J shed 6 bases, and the junction held 6 bases outside the gene matches. The CDR3 is made up of 12 amino acids. As DNA, the CDR3 is TGCAGTGCTTTGACAGGGCGAGATGGCTACACCTTC. It specifies CSALTGRDGYTF.

This clonotype was seen many times. One end of the junction fails to match germline, which may point to a read error. The chain combines TRBV19 with TRBJ1-2; D not certain. Germline loops: CDR1 LNHDA, CDR2 SQIVND (reference sequence). The CDR3 runs to 14 residues. CDR3 nucleotide sequence: TGTGCCAGTAGTGTCTCGAGGAATTGGGAGGGCTACATCTTC. Translated, it gives CASSVSRNWEGYIF.

This chain links TRBV19 with TRBJ1-6, with 7 nucleotides matching TRBD1. The CDR3 length is 13 residues. CDR1 and CDR2 (germline): LNHDA, SQIVND (reference sequence). The V and J ends lost 3 bases and 8 bases, in that order; junction bases with no gene match: 1. Here the CDR3 reads CASSIDRDSPLHF. The CDR3 DNA is TGTGCCAGTAGTATCGACAGGGATTCACCCCTCCACTTT.